These 22 T cell receptor beta chains came from one sample sequenced in a study of beta chain features in type 1 diabetes. cDNA synthesis used the whole RNA isolate, giving expressed TCRB sequences. Clones were sequenced by immunoSEQ multiplex PCR, and TCRdb holds only the in-frame ones, with some missing. The repertoire holds roughly 450,000 clones, with about an eighth as singletons. The sequenced sample consisted of naive CD4+ T cells from blood. The source of these receptors is a woman aged 18-29 years in good health.

This clone occurred a few times. The V and J genes are TRBV30 and TRBJ1-2; a possible D gene is TRBD1 (5 bases). Trimming left V 0 bases short and J 7 bases short, with 15 bases between. CDR1 and CDR2 (germline): GTSNPN, SVGIG (reference sequence). The CDR3 has 14 amino acids. CDR3 sequence reads: CAWSVQWGWGGYTF. DNA for the CDR3: TGTGCCTGGAGTGTACAGTGGGGCTGGGGTGGCTACACCTTC.

This clone was seen a few times. The chain uses TRBV7-2 and TRBJ2-7; D assignment may be TRBD1 or TRBD2 (5 bases each). This CDR3 is built from 13 residues. Trimming removed 5 bases at V and 6 bases at J, with 14 bases between. From germline, CDR1 is SGHTA and CDR2 FQGNSA. In DNA, the CDR3 is TGTGCCAGCAGCCAACGGGACCTCGGCGAGCAGTACGTC. Its translation: CASSQRDLGEQYV.

This clone was counted between two and nine times. The J gene is TRBJ2-1, the V gene TRBV7-9, with D perhaps TRBD2 (6 bases). Between the trimmed V and J ends, which lost 1 base and 2 bases, there was a span of 9 bases. The CDR3 spans 15 residues. The germline CDR1 and CDR2 sequences are SEHNR and FQNEAQ (reference sequence). DNA for the CDR3: TGTGCCAGCAGCTTAGTTAGCGGAACCTACAATGAGCAGTTCTTC. This encodes CASSLVSGTYNEQFF.

The J gene is TRBJ2-7, the V gene TRBV28; 10 positions match TRBD1. The V gene end was trimmed by 6 bases and the J gene end by 2 bases; junction bases not matched to a gene: 7. Germline V gene sequence: CDR1 MDHEN, CDR2 SYDVKM. CDR3 size: 15 residues. CDR3 in amino acids: CASRPGTGVPYEQYV. In DNA, the CDR3 is TGTGCCAGCAGACCCGGGACAGGGGTCCCCTACGAGCAGTACGTC.

This clone was seen a single time. V is TRBV5-1 and J is TRBJ1-2; 7 bases match TRBD1. The CDR3 loop spans 14 amino acids. The ends lost 3 bases at V and 4 bases at J; junction bases unmatched: 6. The germline V gene encodes CDR1 SGHRS and CDR2 YFSETQ. CDR3 loop: CASSSSGQPYGYTF. The DNA for the CDR3 is TGCGCCAGCAGCTCCTCGGGACAGCCCTATGGCTACACCTTC.

In this sample, this clone turned up a few times. The rearrangement joins TRBV29-1 to TRBJ1-2; no reliable D call. CDR1 SQVTM and CDR2 ANQGSEA come from the germline V gene. The V end lost 4 bases, the J end lost 4 bases, and 13 bases lay between the germline ends. CDR3 length equals 13 residues. The CDR3 protein is CSVARGSGYGYTF. CDR3 coding DNA: TGCAGCGTTGCCCGAGGGTCGGGCTATGGCTACACCTTC. Complete variable domain (other parts from reference TRBV29-1 and TRBJ1-2): SAVISQKPSRDICQRGTSLTIQCQVDSQVTMMFWYRQQPGQSLTLIATANQGSEATYESGFVIDKFPISRPNLTFSTLTVSNMSPEDSSIYLCSVARGSGYGYTFGSGTRLTVV.

V usage is TRBV7-9 and J usage is TRBJ2-5, with a weak D call TRBD1 (5 bases). V lost 5 bases and J lost 5, with 18 bases in between. CDR1 SEHNR and CDR2 FQNEAQ come from the germline V gene (reference sequence). The CDR3 totals 15 residues. The CDR3, as DNA: TGTGCCAGCAGCCAAACCGTGGACATGGGGGAGACCCAGTACTTC. Protein: CASSQTVDMGETQYF. Supplemented by reference TRBV7-9 and TRBJ2-5, the full variable domain reads DTGVSQNPRHKITKRGQNVTFRCDPISEHNRLYWYRQTLGQGPEFLTYFQNEAQLEKSRLLSDRFSAERPKGSFSTLEIQRTEQGDSAMYLCASSQTVDMGETQYFGPGTRLLVL.

The chain couples TRBV7-8 to TRBJ2-6, with a possible D match to TRBD1 (5 bases). V shed 7 bases and J shed 3 bases, with 7 bases lying between them. In germline, CDR1 is SGHVS, CDR2 FQNEAQ. The CDR3 consists of 13 residues. The CDR3 region has the DNA TGTGCCAGCAAAGGGGTTGGGGCCAACGTCCTGACTTTC. Protein sequence: CASKGVGANVLTF. Full variable domain (missing parts from reference TRBV7-8 and TRBJ2-6): GAGVSQSPRYKVAKRGQDVALRCDPISGHVSLFWYQQALGQGPEFLTYFQNEAQLDKSGLPSDRFFAERPEGSVSTLKIQRTQQEDSAVYLCASKGVGANVLTFGAGSRLTVL.

The V call is TRBV5-1, the J call TRBJ2-5; perhaps TRBD2 as D (5 bases). The CDR3 runs to 14 residues. From germline, CDR1 is SGHRS and CDR2 YFSETQ. Trimming removed 0 bases at V and 5 bases at J, with 11 bases between. As DNA, the CDR3 is TGCGCCAGCAGCTTGGGACTATCGGGCGAGACCCAGTACTTC. Encoded protein: CASSLGLSGETQYF.

In its sample, this clone was seen a few times. The J gene is TRBJ1-5, the V gene TRBV6-5; D is uncertain. The ends were cut back, 5 bases at V and 2 bases at J, with 10 bases in the middle. This CDR3 has 14 amino acids. Germline V gene lookup returns CDR1 MNHEY and CDR2 SVGAGI. CDR3 in DNA: TGTGCCAGCAGTCCCTGGAATGGCAATCAGCCCCAGCATTTT. The encoded protein is CASSPWNGNQPQHF.

This chain links TRBV10-3 with TRBJ1-2; D unclear. CDR3 length: 14 amino acids. V lost 0 bases to trimming and J lost 5 bases, with 10 bases between them. Per the germline V gene, CDR1 is ENHRY and CDR2 is SYGVKD. Here the CDR3 DNA reads TGTGCCATCAGTGAGTCACCTGCCTTGTATGGCTACACCTTC. Protein product: CAISESPALYGYTF.

The chain carries TRBV28 and TRBJ2-5, with D perhaps TRBD1 (5 bases). From germline, CDR1 is MDHEN and CDR2 SYDVKM. V was trimmed by 3 bases and J by 3 bases, leaving 11 bases between them. This CDR3 is built from 14 residues. CDR3 DNA: TGTGCCAGCAGTTTTTCCGGCAGGGAAGAGACCCAGTACTTC. Translated, it gives CASSFSGREETQYF.

With respect to this clone: Other DNA sequences in this sample translate to the same CDR3. This chain connects TRBV30 to TRBJ2-7; 7 bases are a match to TRBD1. Germline V lookup: CDR1 GTSNPN, CDR2 SVGIG (reference sequence). The junction had 12 bases not matched to a gene; V was cut back by 7 bases and J by 0 bases. The CDR3 has 15 amino acids. CDR3: CAYHRRTGVSYEQYF. The CDR3 DNA follows: TGTGCCTACCACCGACGGACAGGTGTCTCCTACGAGCAGTACTTC. Combining the CDR3 with reference TRBV30 and TRBJ2-7 gives the whole variable domain SQTIHQWPATLVQPVGSPLSLECTVEGTSNPNLYWYRQAAGRGLQLLFYSVGIGQISSEVPQNLSASRPQDRQFILSSKKLLLSDSGFYLCAYHRRTGVSYEQYFGPGTRLTVT.

V usage is TRBV4-2 and J usage is TRBJ2-5; D ambiguous. Trimming removed 4 bases from V and 1 base from J, with 1 base in between. CDR3 length equals 11 residues. CDR1 and CDR2 (germline): LGHNA, YNFKEQ. The CDR3 region is CASSRQETQYF. The CDR3 DNA is TGTGCCAGCAGCCGCCAAGAGACCCAGTACTTC.

J is TRBJ2-1 and V is TRBV4-1; 12 bases align to TRBD1. CDR3 size: 16 residues. The germline CDR1 and CDR2 sequences are MGHRA and YSYEKL. Germline trimming cut 4 bases from V and 9 bases from J; bases unmatched to any gene: 10. CDR3 bases: TGCGCCAGCAGCCTTGAACCGGGACAGGGGGCGGGTGAGCAGTTCTTC. The encoded protein is CASSLEPGQGAGEQFF.

This clone was detected ten times or more. This chain uses TRBV4-1 with TRBJ1-4, with no clear D. This CDR3 has 14 residues. Germline CDR1 MGHRA, CDR2 YSYEKL. V lost 1 base to trimming and J lost 7 bases, with 10 bases between them. For the CDR3, the DNA is TGCGCCAGCAGCCAAGTTGGGTCGAGTGAAAAACTGTTTTTT. Its translation is CASSQVGSSEKLFF.

The rearrangement uses TRBV13 and TRBJ1-1; 8 bases match TRBD1. Unmatched junction bases numbered 16, after V lost 0 bases and J lost 1 base. CDR3 length equals 20 residues. Germline lookup yields CDR1 PRHDT and CDR2 FYEKMQ (reference sequence). The CDR3: CASSLGVAGGEWRGNTEAFF. CDR3 nucleotide sequence: TGTGCCAGCAGCTTAGGTGTTGCAGGGGGCGAGTGGCGCGGGAACACTGAAGCTTTCTTT.

This clone was counted a few times. V gene TRBV7-3 combines with J gene TRBJ2-3; the match to TRBD2 covers 9 bases. In germline, CDR1 is SGHTA, CDR2 FQGTGA. This CDR3 is built from 15 residues. J gave up 6 bases and V 3 bases, and 7 bases lay outside the gene matches. The CDR3 nucleotides read TGTGCCAGCAGCTTCCATAGCGGGAGTCTGGATACGCAGTATTTT. It encodes CASSFHSGSLDTQYF.

J is TRBJ2-3 and V is TRBV7-2; TRBD2 aligns across 11 bases. This CDR3 contains 15 residues. Losses at the gene ends were 6 bases for V and 8 bases for J; bases not matched to a gene: 10. Germline assignment: CDR1 SGHTA and CDR2 FQGNSA. CDR3 nucleotides: TGTGCCAGCAGTCTTAGCGTCGGGACTAGCGGTACGCAGTATTTT. Encoded protein: CASSLSVGTSGTQYF.

Here the CDR3 reads CASSLERGLKNYGYTF. The DNA for the CDR3 is TGTGCCAGCAGCTTAGAAAGGGGTCTGAAAAACTATGGCTACACCTTC. V is TRBV11-3 and J is TRBJ1-2; TRBD1 might be the D (5 bases). The ends were cut back, 0 bases at V and 2 bases at J, with 13 bases in the middle. CDR1 and CDR2 from the germline V gene are SGHNT and YENEEA. The CDR3 contains 16 residues.

CDR3 in amino acids: CASSPLDRGTYNEQFF. Here the CDR3 DNA reads TGTGCCAGCAGCCCCCTCGACAGGGGAACGTACAATGAGCAGTTCTTC. V is TRBV4-2 and J is TRBJ2-1; 8 bases map to TRBD1. Germline CDR1 and CDR2: LGHNA and YNFKEQ. V shed 4 bases, J shed 4 bases, and the junction held 9 bases outside the gene matches. The CDR3 totals 16 residues.

In this sample, this clone turned up a few times. The CDR3 is CASSLLAGGNEQFF. The CDR3 DNA sequence: TGTGCCAGCAGCTTGTTAGCGGGAGGCAATGAGCAGTTCTTC. This chain uses TRBV5-4 with TRBJ2-1; 10 bases fit TRBD2. V shed 1 base and J 6 bases; nucleotides not matched to a gene: 1. The CDR3 is 14 residues long. Germline CDR1 SGHNT, CDR2 YYREEE (reference sequence).